This TCR beta chain is from a study of T cells in Graves' hyperthyroidism and ophthalmopathy. A note on this clonotype: The conserved phenylalanine or tryptophan is not found at the CDR3 terminus, so this likely reflects a read error.

Using RNA transcripts as the source, TCR beta CDR3 regions were amplified. A first-round RT-PCR of the TCR CDR3 used the HTBI primer set. TCRdb independently ran MiXCR on the multiplex PCR reads; one entry per CDR3 protein. The table includes about 620,000 distinct CDR3 sequences, roughly 17% detected once. Trimming took 6 bases from V and 1 from J, leaving 12 bases between them. The CDR3 spans 13 residues. Per the germline V gene, CDR1 is DFQATT and CDR2 is SNEGSKA (reference sequence). The chain couples TRBV20-1 to TRBJ1-1; D is perhaps TRBD1 (6 bases). Source material: blood. This receptor was taken from a woman younger than 45 with Graves' hyperthyroidism. DNA of the CDR3: TGCAGTGCCTTAACAGGGCGGAACACTGAAGCTTTCCTT. It specifies CSALTGRNTEAFL.